The 21 T cell receptor beta chains reported below all come from one sample, sequenced in a study of OX40 agonist ivuxolimab in advanced cancers. Produced via immunoSEQ multiplex PCR; TCRdb's table is partial and in-frame only. Here the sample spans about 77,000 clones, over 75% being singletons. The sample here was CD4+ or CD8+ T cells sorted from blood, taken in a trial of the OX40 agonist ivuxolimab. These TCRs come from an adult with an advanced solid tumor such as melanoma, head and neck, liver or kidney cancer.

This chain joins TRBV7-9 and TRBJ1-4; D not resolved. The CDR3 consists of 16 residues. V lost 1 base to trimming and J lost 0 bases, with 9 bases between them. Germline V gene sequence: CDR1 SEHNR, CDR2 FQNEAQ (reference sequence). CDR3 nucleotides: TGTGCCAGCAGCTTAGGGGTAACTACAACTAATGAAAAACTGTTTTTT. This codes for CASSLGVTTTNEKLFF.

The chain recombines TRBV6-4 with TRBJ1-5; D is possibly TRBD1 (5 bases). Germline lookup yields CDR1 MRHNA and CDR2 SNTAGT. V lost 5 bases to trimming and J lost 4 bases, with 9 bases between them. This CDR3 contains 13 residues. The chain's CDR3 is CASSSQGNQPQHF. The CDR3 DNA reads TGTGCCAGCAGTAGTCAGGGAAATCAGCCCCAGCATTTT.

The V call is TRBV9, the J call TRBJ2-5, with 14 bases identical to TRBD2. In germline, CDR1 is SGDLS, CDR2 YYNGEE. Trimming at V came to 2 bases and at J to 5 bases, leaving 5 bases not matched to a gene. This CDR3 spans 16 amino acids. CDR3 residues: CASSVGLAGVEETQYF. CDR3 nucleotides: TGTGCCAGCAGCGTGGGACTAGCGGGAGTTGAGGAGACCCAGTACTTC.

This clone was detected once. The genes are TRBV7-6 and TRBJ1-1; TRBD1 is a possible D gene (5 bases). V was cut by 2 bases and J by 7 bases, with 11 bases left in between. The germline V gene has CDR1 SGHVS and CDR2 FNYEAQ. CDR3 length: 13 residues. The CDR3 DNA follows: TGTGCCAGCAGCTTATCGGGGCAGGGTGAAGCTTTCTTT. This gives the protein CASSLSGQGEAFF.

This sequence joins TRBV6-6 and TRBJ2-3; maybe TRBD2 (6 bases). V dropped 7 bases and J dropped 1 base, with 6 bases sitting between them. Germline V gene sequence: CDR1 MNHNY, CDR2 SVGAGI (reference sequence). The CDR3 is made up of 12 amino acids. As DNA, the CDR3 is TGTGCCAGCACGGGAGGCACAGATACGCAGTATTTT. Protein: CASTGGTDTQYF.

The chain carries TRBV6-5 and TRBJ2-1, with 10 bases identical to TRBD2. CDR1 is MNHEY, CDR2 SVGAGI, per germline. The junction had 5 bases not matched to a gene; V was cut back by 7 bases and J by 2 bases. The CDR3 covers 15 residues. CDR3 loop: CASIRSGGAYNEQFF. The CDR3 nucleotides are TGTGCCAGCATTCGAAGCGGGGGGGCCTACAATGAGCAGTTCTTC.

The chain combines TRBV25-1 with TRBJ1-2; D may be TRBD1 (5 bases). The CDR3 is made up of 13 amino acids. CDR1 and CDR2 (germline): MGHDK, SYGVNS. V was trimmed by 4 bases and J by 5 bases, leaving 11 bases between them. Here the CDR3 reads CASSAGQGYGYTF. The DNA of the CDR3 is TGTGCCAGCAGTGCAGGGCAGGGATATGGCTACACCTTC.

This chain uses TRBV6-1 with TRBJ1-6; 7 nucleotides match TRBD1. Trimming removed 7 bases from V and 7 bases from J; junction bases left unmatched: 4. The length of the CDR3 is 13 residues. From germline, CDR1 is MNHNS and CDR2 SASEGT. CDR3 nucleotides: TGTGCCAGCAAGGGGACAGCGAATTCACCCCTCCACTTT. Residues: CASKGTANSPLHF.

The rearrangement links TRBV2 to TRBJ2-1; the D gene is possibly TRBD2 (6 bases). Germline V gene data show CDR1 as SNHLY and CDR2 as FYNNEI. With 4 bases removed from V and 10 bases from J, the gap between germline ends came to 14 bases. The CDR3 is made up of 13 amino acids. For the CDR3, the DNA is TGTGCCAGCAGTGTGGGCCGGGCGGGAGAGCAGTTCTTC. Protein: CASSVGRAGEQFF.

V is TRBV13 and J is TRBJ1-2; D call uncertain. Trimming cost V 0 bases and J 0 bases, with 8 bases left between them. Germline V gene data show CDR1 as PRHDT and CDR2 as FYEKMQ (reference sequence). The CDR3 is 15 amino acids. The CDR3 nucleotides are TGTGCCAGCAGCTTAGGTTCGGCGGCTAACTATGGCTACACCTTC. As protein: CASSLGSAANYGYTF.

V gene TRBV7-2 combines with J gene TRBJ2-7; D uncertain. Germline V gene data show CDR1 as SGHTA and CDR2 as FQGNSA. The CDR3 is 14 residues long. V was cut by 1 base and J by 2 bases, with 9 bases left in between. The DNA for the CDR3 is TGTGCCAGCAGCTTAGACGGAATTACCTACGAGCAGTACTTC. It codes for CASSLDGITYEQYF.

V and J are TRBV7-9 and TRBJ2-7; D is unresolved. This CDR3 contains 13 residues. Germline V gives CDR1 SEHNR, CDR2 FQNEAQ (reference sequence). Trimming shortened V by 0 bases and J by 4 bases, and 7 bases separated the two germline ends. As DNA, the CDR3 is TGTGCCAGCAGCTTAGCTGTGGGGTACGAGCAGTACTTC. Amino acids: CASSLAVGYEQYF.

The chain carries TRBV14 and TRBJ2-7; no clear D. The CDR3 is made up of 13 amino acids. Germline V lookup: CDR1 SGHDN, CDR2 FVKESK. Trimming shortened V by 1 base and J by 0 bases, and 4 bases separated the two germline ends. CDR3 sequence: CASSQVPSYEQYF. The CDR3 DNA follows: TGTGCCAGCAGCCAAGTCCCCTCCTACGAGCAGTACTTC.

J is TRBJ2-5 and V is TRBV29-1; 7 bases agree with TRBD1. The end of the DNA aligns better with TRBJ2-7, so the J call may be wrong. Per the germline V gene, CDR1 is SQVTM and CDR2 is ANQGSEA. CDR3 size: 14 residues. The CDR3 here is CSVVKGALSYEQYF. The CDR3, as DNA: TGCAGCGTTGTAAAGGGGGCCCTCTCGTACGAGCAGTACTTC.

This chain connects TRBV5-6 to TRBJ2-3; D not resolved. The germline V and J ends were trimmed by 4 bases and 0 bases, with 9 bases remaining between them. The CDR3 spans 14 residues. Germline assignment: CDR1 SGHDT and CDR2 YYEEEE. The CDR3 region has the DNA TGTGCCAGCAGCCCACCCTTTAGCACAGATACGCAGTATTTT. Translated, it gives CASSPPFSTDTQYF.

This chain links TRBV5-1 with TRBJ2-5; the D gene is possibly TRBD2 (6 bases). V lost 4 bases and J 9 bases, leaving 16 bases between the germline ends. This CDR3 is 13 amino acids long. CDR1 and CDR2 from the germline V gene are SGHRS and YFSETQ. CDR3: CASSPDGSMAQYF. CDR3 nucleotides: TGCGCCAGCAGCCCGGACGGGAGTATGGCCCAGTACTTC.

The chain carries TRBV6-5 and TRBJ1-5, with D possibly TRBD1 on 5 matching bases. V was trimmed by 6 bases and J by 0 bases, leaving 9 bases between them. Germline V CDR1 and CDR2: MNHEY, SVGAGI. The CDR3 totals 14 residues. This chain's CDR3 is CASRMTDSNQPQHF. The CDR3 DNA reads as TGTGCCAGCAGGATGACAGATAGCAATCAGCCCCAGCATTTT.

The rearrangement uses TRBV18 and TRBJ2-5; 9 bases are a match to TRBD1. J gave up 4 bases and V 4 bases, and 7 bases lay outside the gene matches. The CDR3 has 15 residues. Germline CDR1 and CDR2: KGHSH and LQKENI. The CDR3 is CASSLRQGGRETQYF. DNA of the CDR3: TGTGCCAGCTCACTAAGACAGGGGGGAAGAGAGACCCAGTACTTC.

This chain connects TRBV5-4 to TRBJ2-7; either TRBD1 or TRBD2 may supply D (6 bases each). V gave up 1 base and J gave up 0 bases, with 11 bases separating them. The CDR3 extends over 15 amino acids. Germline CDR1 reads SGHNT; CDR2 reads YYREEE (reference sequence). The CDR3 spells CASSLRGGGSYEQYF. As DNA, the CDR3 is TGTGCCAGCAGCTTGAGAGGGGGAGGCTCCTACGAGCAGTACTTC.

This chain connects TRBV30 to TRBJ2-1; D might be TRBD1 or TRBD2, each matching 5 bases. V lost 4 bases, J lost 6 bases, and 19 bases lay in between. CDR3 length equals 15 residues. The germline CDR1 and CDR2 sequences are GTSNPN and SVGIG (reference sequence). The CDR3 loop reads CAWTSGTTKVNEQFF. The CDR3 nucleotides are TGTGCCTGGACCTCCGGGACCACAAAAGTCAATGAGCAGTTCTTC.

This chain connects TRBV12-5 to TRBJ2-6; D remains unclear. This CDR3 contains 15 residues. Germline assignment: CDR1 LGHNT and CDR2 FRNRAP. V lost 7 bases to trimming and J lost 4 bases, with 14 bases between them. CDR3 loop: CASVLFGSGANVLTF. The CDR3 DNA follows: TGTGCTAGTGTCCTATTCGGGTCCGGGGCCAACGTCCTGACTTTC.